One and the same sample provided the 4 T cell receptor beta chains below, sequenced in a study of OX40 agonist ivuxolimab in advanced cancers. TCRdb's table, derived via immunoSEQ multiplex PCR, lists solely in-frame clones and lacks some. Of 65,000 to 100,000 clones in the sample, under 85% were seen once. The material sequenced was CD4+ or CD8+ T cells sorted from blood, taken in a trial of the OX40 agonist ivuxolimab. The receptor source for this set is an adult with an advanced solid tumor such as melanoma, head and neck, liver or kidney cancer.

This sequence joins TRBV10-2 and TRBJ2-7; 8 nucleotides align to TRBD1. This CDR3 spans 14 amino acids. Trimming cost V 6 bases and J 6 bases; bases outside gene matches: 10. CDR1 and CDR2 (germline): WSHSY, SAAADI. CDR3 sequence reads: CASSARTGSSEQYF. The CDR3 DNA reads as TGCGCCAGCAGCGCTAGGACAGGGAGCAGCGAGCAGTACTTC.

The rearrangement uses TRBV7-6 and TRBJ2-1; D is undetermined. CDR3 length: 17 residues. With 5 bases removed from V and 0 bases from J, the gap between germline ends came to 17 bases. Germline CDR1 is SGHVS and CDR2 is FNYEAQ. The CDR3 loop is CASSTDDEKSSYNEQFF. The CDR3 DNA follows: TGTGCCAGCAGCACAGACGACGAAAAGAGCTCCTACAATGAGCAGTTCTTC. Looking up the rest from reference TRBV7-6 and TRBJ2-1 gives the full variable domain: GAGVSQSPRYKVTKRGQDVALRCDPISGHVSLYWYRQALGQGPEFLTYFNYEAQQDKSGLPNDRFSAERPEGSISTLTIQRTEQRDSAMYRCASSTDDEKSSYNEQFFGPGTRLTVL.

V is TRBV2 and J is TRBJ1-5, with D unresolved. Trimming stripped 7 bases from V and 0 bases from J, with 7 bases between. The CDR3 runs to 13 residues. Per germline, CDR1 SNHLY and CDR2 FYNNEI. CDR3 DNA: TGTGCCAGCACGCCAGCTAGCAATCAGCCCCAGCATTTT. This translates into CASTPASNQPQHF.

The V and J genes are TRBV28 and TRBJ2-3; TRBD1 matches 8 bases. The CDR3 is 17 amino acids. V was pared by 8 bases and J by 4 bases, with 17 bases of the junction left unmatched. From germline, CDR1 is MDHEN and CDR2 SYDVKM. The DNA for the CDR3 is TGTGCCAGCCACACCCTCTTCCCGGGACAGGTTCCAGATACGCAGTATTTT. Amino acids: CASHTLFPGQVPDTQYF.